These 24 T cell receptor beta chains were sequenced from one sample in a study of Ad26.COV2.S vaccination and SARS-CoV-2 variants. The data were produced by immunoSEQ multiplex PCR, yet TCRdb's version contains in-frame clones alone and is incomplete. This table holds about 470,000 clones, roughly 88% found once. Treatment noted: about 20 received Ad26.COV2.S at low or high dose, single or two shots; about 5 received placebo; per-sample allocation not given. Sampling took place 63 days after the first vaccine or placebo injection. The sample was peripheral blood, taken in a trial of Ad26.COV2.S vaccine versus placebo. Receptor source: a person aged 18-60 years who received the Ad26.COV2.S COVID-19 vaccine or a placebo.

The chain combines TRBV3-1 (or the pseudogene TRBV3-2) with TRBJ2-3, with 8 bases identical to TRBD1. This CDR3 spans 15 amino acids. V shed 6 bases and J 1 base; nucleotides not matched to a gene: 6. Germline CDR1 LGHDT, CDR2 YNNKEL (reference sequence). The CDR3 DNA reads TGTGCCAGCAGTTTTGGACAGGGTGGCACAGATACGCAGTATTTT. This encodes CASSFGQGGTDTQYF.

The rearrangement uses TRBV6-2 or TRBV6-3 and TRBJ2-7; D tentatively reads TRBD1 or TRBD2 (6 bases each). The CDR3 extends over 18 amino acids. CDR1 MNHEY and CDR2 SVGEGT come from the germline V gene. V lost 0 bases and J 2 bases, leaving 20 bases between the germline ends. Here the CDR3 reads CASSYSAHGRGQPYEQYF. In DNA form, the CDR3 reads TGTGCCAGCAGTTACTCTGCTCATGGCCGGGGGCAACCCTACGAGCAGTACTTC.

The J gene is TRBJ2-3, the V gene TRBV19; TRBD1 or TRBD2 may be the D gene (5 bases each). V was clipped by 6 bases and J by 0 bases, with 10 bases between them. The germline V gene encodes CDR1 LNHDA and CDR2 SQIVND (reference sequence). This CDR3 has 14 amino acids. CDR3 DNA sequence: TGTGCCAGTAGCCAGGGAGCCAGCACAGATACGCAGTATTTT. Protein sequence: CASSQGASTDTQYF.

This clone was found a few times. This chain connects TRBV20-1 to TRBJ1-2; D is uncertain. The length of the CDR3 is 11 residues. With 6 bases removed from V and 2 bases from J, the gap between germline ends came to 7 bases. Looked up from germline, CDR1 is DFQATT and CDR2 is SNEGSKA (reference sequence). The CDR3 sequence is CSARVNYGYTF. The CDR3 DNA reads as TGCAGTGCGAGGGTGAACTATGGCTACACCTTC.

Regarding this clone: The sample contains more than one DNA sequence encoding this CDR3. This chain joins TRBV7-9 and TRBJ2-1; D possibly corresponds to TRBD1 (6 bases). Trimming removed 1 base from V and 7 bases from J, with 8 bases in between. This CDR3 is 13 amino acids long. Germline values: CDR1 SEHNR, CDR2 FQNEAQ (reference sequence). The CDR3 DNA reads as TGTGCCAGCAGCTTAGGGACAGCAAATGAGCAGTTCTTC. Protein sequence: CASSLGTANEQFF.

CDR3 DNA: TGTGCCAGCAGTTTACTGTCTCGCAACAATGAGCAGTTCTTC. This codes for CASSLLSRNNEQFF. This chain connects TRBV27 to TRBJ2-1; the D is unclear. The CDR3 consists of 14 residues. With 2 bases removed from V and 5 bases from J, the gap between germline ends came to 10 bases. Per the germline V gene, CDR1 is MNHEY and CDR2 is SMNVEV (reference sequence).

CDR3 protein: CASSPKAGTGRETQYF. CDR3 DNA sequence: TGTGCCAGCTCACCAAAGGCCGGGACAGGGAGAGAGACCCAGTACTTC. The V gene is TRBV18, the J gene TRBJ2-5; 9 positions match TRBD1. V lost 2 bases to trimming and J lost 4 bases; unmatched junction nucleotides: 8. The CDR3 is 16 residues long. In germline, CDR1 is KGHSH, CDR2 LQKENI.

The chain carries TRBV5-4 and TRBJ2-7, with 8 nucleotides matching TRBD1. The germline V gene encodes CDR1 SGHNT and CDR2 YYREEE (reference sequence). V lost 3 bases and J lost 12; bases outside the gene matches: 11. The CDR3 consists of 13 residues. This CDR3 reads CASSSDRGLSRYF. As DNA, the CDR3 is TGTGCCAGCAGCTCCGACAGGGGACTTTCCAGGTACTTC.

The chain recombines TRBV6-2 or TRBV6-3 with TRBJ2-7; possible D gene TRBD2, 5 bases. V shed 2 bases and J shed 5 bases, with 19 bases lying between them. The germline gives CDR1 MNHEY, CDR2 SVGEGT. The CDR3 is made up of 16 amino acids. The CDR3 spells CASSYATDSFTDEQYF. Written as DNA, the CDR3 is TGTGCCAGCAGTTACGCTACGGACTCTTTCACGGACGAGCAGTACTTC.

J is TRBJ2-2 and V is TRBV5-1; 7 bases line up with TRBD2. V shed 4 bases, J shed 5 bases, and the junction held 5 bases outside the gene matches. Germline V CDR1 and CDR2: SGHRS, YFSETQ. This CDR3 comprises 14 residues. The CDR3 protein is CASSPLADTGELFF. Written as DNA, the CDR3 is TGCGCCAGCAGCCCCCTAGCGGATACCGGGGAGCTGTTTTTT.

In the case of this clone: A read error is possible here, since a much larger clone lies one base away. The CDR3 loop reads CASSFQPYEQYF. DNA for the CDR3: TGTGCCAGCAGCTTTCAACCCTACGAGCAGTACTTC. The genes are TRBV11-2 and TRBJ2-7, with D unclear. The CDR3 is made up of 12 amino acids. The germline CDR1 and CDR2 sequences are SGHAT and FQNNGV. Trimming removed 3 bases from V and 2 bases from J, with 5 bases in between.

The chain combines TRBV14 with TRBJ1-3; D not certain. The CDR3 is 16 amino acids. Deletions cut 3 bases from V and 1 base from J, with 13 bases between. Germline CDR1 and CDR2: SGHDN and FVKESK. DNA for the CDR3: TGTGCCAGCAGCCAGAGTCACAAAGTATCTGGAAACACCATATATTTT. Translation: CASSQSHKVSGNTIYF.

This chain connects TRBV11-1 to TRBJ2-1, with 8 positions matching TRBD2. The CDR3 sequence is 15 residues long. J gave up 5 bases and V 2 bases, and 5 bases lay outside the gene matches. Germline lookup yields CDR1 SGHAT and CDR2 FQDESV (reference sequence). The CDR3 DNA sequence: TGTGCCAGCAGCTTAAAGCGGGGGACCAACAATGAGCAGTTCTTC. It specifies CASSLKRGTNNEQFF. Together with reference TRBV11-1 and TRBJ2-1, the CDR3 gives the full variable domain: EAEVAQSPRYKITEKSQAVAFWCDPISGHATLYWYRQILGQGPELLVQFQDESVVDDSQLPKDRFSAERLKGVDSTLKIQPAELGDSAMYLCASSLKRGTNNEQFFGPGTRLTVL.

This chain links TRBV3-1 (or the pseudogene TRBV3-2) with TRBJ2-1; no definite D call. CDR1 and CDR2 from the germline V gene are LGHDT and YNNKEL (reference sequence). The length of the CDR3 is 12 residues. V was pared by 5 bases and J by 6 bases, with 8 bases between. CDR3 sequence: CASSSTANEQFF. The CDR3 bases are TGTGCCAGCAGCTCCACCGCCAATGAGCAGTTCTTC.

This clone has just one count. This chain joins TRBV7-2 and TRBJ1-2; D is possibly TRBD1 (5 bases). V was clipped by 2 bases and J by 9 bases, with 25 bases between them. Looked up from germline, CDR1 is SGHTA and CDR2 is FQGNSA. The CDR3 consists of 17 residues. CDR3 region: CASSLKYGRVWTESYTF. The CDR3 nucleotides are TGTGCCAGCAGCTTAAAATATGGCAGGGTGTGGACGGAAAGCTACACCTTC. The entire variable domain, with the rest obtained from reference TRBV7-2 and TRBJ1-2, is as follows: GAGVSQSPSNKVTEKGKDVELRCDPISGHTALYWYRQSLGQGLEFLIYFQGNSAPDKSGLPSDRFSAERTGGSVSTLTIQRTQQEDSAVYLCASSLKYGRVWTESYTFGSGTRLTVV.

In this sample, this clone turned up once. The sample has other DNA sequences that encode this CDR3 too. The V gene is TRBV18, the J gene TRBJ2-7; D is perhaps TRBD2 (5 bases). V was cut by 1 base and J by 4 bases, with 11 bases left in between. The CDR3 covers 14 residues. Germline V lookup: CDR1 KGHSH, CDR2 LQKENI. CDR3 in amino acids: CASSPRRGPYEQYF. The DNA for the CDR3 is TGTGCCAGCTCACCACGGAGAGGGCCGTACGAGCAGTACTTC.

The CDR3 coding sequence is TGTGCCAGCAGCCCCGACAGGGCTAACTATGGCTACACCTTC. Residues: CASSPDRANYGYTF. J is TRBJ1-2 and V is TRBV14; 7 positions agree with TRBD1. V dropped 4 bases and J dropped 0; count of bases not matched to a gene: 2. There are 14 residues in the CDR3. CDR1 and CDR2 (germline): SGHDN, FVKESK.

The chain combines TRBV7-3 with TRBJ2-3; D call uncertain. Germline V lookup: CDR1 SGHTA, CDR2 FQGTGA. This CDR3 is 16 amino acids long. Trimming took off 0 bases at V and 3 bases at J, with 13 bases between the two ends. CDR3 in DNA: TGTGCCAGCAGCTTAACGTCTTTGGGTACTACAGATACGCAGTATTTT. Its protein is CASSLTSLGTTDTQYF.

The V gene is TRBV5-4, the J gene TRBJ2-7; TRBD2 matches at 13 bases. CDR3 length: 15 residues. Germline assignment: CDR1 SGHNT and CDR2 YYREEE (reference sequence). V dropped 4 bases and J dropped 3; count of bases not matched to a gene: 4. The DNA of the CDR3 is TGTGCCAGCAGCCCCGGGACTAGCGGGATCTACGAGCAGTACTTC. Encoded protein: CASSPGTSGIYEQYF.

The chain combines TRBV28 with TRBJ2-7; TRBD1 agrees at 7 bases. Germline lookup yields CDR1 MDHEN and CDR2 SYDVKM. Unmatched junction bases numbered 2, after V lost 6 bases and J lost 3 bases. The CDR3 runs to 12 residues. CDR3 DNA sequence: TGTGCCAGCAGGACAGGGATCTACGAGCAGTACTTC. Its protein is CASRTGIYEQYF.

About this clone itself: A junction end diverges from the germline sequence, so it may reflect a read error. The chain combines TRBV5-1 with TRBJ2-3, with TRBD1 identical over 7 bases. The CDR3 is made up of 12 amino acids. Germline CDR1 is SGHRS and CDR2 is YFSETQ. The CDR3 sequence: CASSLNPGTVYF. The DNA of the CDR3 is TGCGCCAGCAGCTTAAACCCCGGGACAGTCTACTTT. The complete variable domain, with remaining parts taken from reference TRBV5-1 and TRBJ2-3, reads KAGVTQTPRYLIKTRGQQVTLSCSPISGHRSVSWYQQTPGQGLQFLFEYFSETQRNKGNFPGRFSGRQFSNSRSEMNVSTLELGDSALYLCASSLNPGTVYFGPGTRLTVL.

The J gene is TRBJ2-1, the V gene TRBV9; 8 nucleotides match TRBD2. CDR3 size: 15 residues. CDR1 and CDR2 from the germline V gene are SGDLS and YYNGEE. V gave up 1 base and J gave up 4 bases; unmatched junction bases: 4. DNA of the CDR3: TGTGCCAGCAGCGTAAGCGGGAGTGGGTACAATGAGCAGTTCTTC. Amino acid sequence: CASSVSGSGYNEQFF.

This chain connects TRBV28 to TRBJ2-7, with 10 bases matching TRBD1. The J segment lost 7 bases and the V segment lost 6 bases, leaving 6 bases of the junction unmatched. Germline V gene sequence: CDR1 MDHEN, CDR2 SYDVKM. The length of the CDR3 is 13 residues. CDR3 loop: CASSRQGALEQYF. The CDR3 DNA is TGTGCCAGCAGCCGACAGGGGGCGTTAGAGCAGTACTTC.

The rearrangement joins TRBV21-1 to TRBJ2-3; the table's D call TRBD2 went unverified against the DNA. TRBV21-1 is flagged as a pseudogene. The CDR3 is 16 amino acids. Here the CDR3 DNA reads TGTGCCAGCAGCAACGGACTCCCCTTAGACACAGATACGCAGTATTTT. Its protein is CASSNGLPLDTDTQYF.